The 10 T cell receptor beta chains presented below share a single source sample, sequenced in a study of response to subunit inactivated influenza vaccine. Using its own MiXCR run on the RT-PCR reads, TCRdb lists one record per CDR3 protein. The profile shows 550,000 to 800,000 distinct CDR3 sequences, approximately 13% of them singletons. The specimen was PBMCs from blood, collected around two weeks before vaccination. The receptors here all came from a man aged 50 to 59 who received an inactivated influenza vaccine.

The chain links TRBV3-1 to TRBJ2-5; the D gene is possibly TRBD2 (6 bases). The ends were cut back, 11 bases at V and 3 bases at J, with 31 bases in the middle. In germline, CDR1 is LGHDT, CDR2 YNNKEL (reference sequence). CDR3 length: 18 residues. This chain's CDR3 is CASSQAQTGFGGEETQYF. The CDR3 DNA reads TGTGCCTCCAGCCAAGCGCAGACCGGTTTTGGAGGGGAAGAGACCCAGTACTTC.

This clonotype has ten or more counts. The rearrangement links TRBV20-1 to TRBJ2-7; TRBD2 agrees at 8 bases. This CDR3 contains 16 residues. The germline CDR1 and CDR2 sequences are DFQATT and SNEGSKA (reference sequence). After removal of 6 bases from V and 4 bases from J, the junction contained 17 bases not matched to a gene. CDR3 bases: TGCAGTGCCCGAGCAGGGCTACAGCGGGGGACGTACGAGCAGTACTTC. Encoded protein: CSARAGLQRGTYEQYF.

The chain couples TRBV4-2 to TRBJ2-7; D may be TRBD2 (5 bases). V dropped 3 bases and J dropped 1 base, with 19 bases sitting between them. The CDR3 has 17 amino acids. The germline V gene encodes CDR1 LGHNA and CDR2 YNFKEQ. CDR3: CASSQESRGVGSYEQYF. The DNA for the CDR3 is TGTGCCAGCAGCCAGGAATCTCGGGGAGTGGGGTCCTACGAGCAGTACTTC.

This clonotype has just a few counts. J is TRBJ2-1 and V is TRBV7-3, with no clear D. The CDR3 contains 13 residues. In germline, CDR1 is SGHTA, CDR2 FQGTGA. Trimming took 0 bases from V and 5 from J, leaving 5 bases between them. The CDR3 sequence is CASSLTVDNEQFF. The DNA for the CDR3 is TGTGCCAGCAGCTTAACGGTAGACAATGAGCAGTTCTTC.

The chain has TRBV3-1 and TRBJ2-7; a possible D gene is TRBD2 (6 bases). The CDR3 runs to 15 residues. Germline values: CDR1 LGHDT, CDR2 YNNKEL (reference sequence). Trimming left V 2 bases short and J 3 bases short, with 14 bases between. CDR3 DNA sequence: TGTGCCAGCAGCCAAAACCCAGGGCGGGGCTACGAGCAGTACTTC. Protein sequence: CASSQNPGRGYEQYF.

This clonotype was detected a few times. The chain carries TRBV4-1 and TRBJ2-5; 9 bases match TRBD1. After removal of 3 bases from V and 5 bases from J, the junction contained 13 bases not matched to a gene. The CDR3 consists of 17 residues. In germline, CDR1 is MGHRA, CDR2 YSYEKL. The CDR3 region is CASSHHPIRDREETQYF. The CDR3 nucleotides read TGCGCCAGCAGCCACCATCCCATCCGGGACAGGGAGGAGACCCAGTACTTC.

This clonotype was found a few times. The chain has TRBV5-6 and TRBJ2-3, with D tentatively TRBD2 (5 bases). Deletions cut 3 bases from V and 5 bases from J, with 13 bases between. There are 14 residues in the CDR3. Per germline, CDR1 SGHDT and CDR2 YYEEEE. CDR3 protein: CASSWTVGVDTQYF. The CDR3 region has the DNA TGTGCCAGCAGCTGGACTGTCGGAGTAGATACGCAGTATTTT.

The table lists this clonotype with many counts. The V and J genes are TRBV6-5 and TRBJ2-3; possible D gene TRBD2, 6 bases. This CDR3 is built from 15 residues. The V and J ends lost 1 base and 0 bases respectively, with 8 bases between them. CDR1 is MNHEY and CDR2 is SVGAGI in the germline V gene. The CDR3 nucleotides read TGTGCCAGCAGTTACTACGGGACTAGCACAGATACGCAGTATTTT. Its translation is CASSYYGTSTDTQYF.

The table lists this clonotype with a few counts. This CDR3 is CASSDLPSTDTQYF. The CDR3, as DNA: TGTGCCAGCAGTGATCTACCTAGCACAGATACGCAGTATTTT. This chain joins TRBV6-1 and TRBJ2-3; no definite D call. The CDR3 is 14 amino acids. The V gene's germline CDR1 is MNHNS and CDR2 SASEGT. V gave up 3 bases and J gave up 0 bases, with 7 bases separating them.

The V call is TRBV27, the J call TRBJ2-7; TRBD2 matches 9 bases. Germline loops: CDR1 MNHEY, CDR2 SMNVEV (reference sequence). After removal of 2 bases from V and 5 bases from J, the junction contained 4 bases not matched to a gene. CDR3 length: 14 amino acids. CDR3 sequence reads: CASSLTASGDEQYF. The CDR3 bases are TGTGCCAGCAGTTTAACGGCTAGCGGGGACGAGCAGTACTTC.